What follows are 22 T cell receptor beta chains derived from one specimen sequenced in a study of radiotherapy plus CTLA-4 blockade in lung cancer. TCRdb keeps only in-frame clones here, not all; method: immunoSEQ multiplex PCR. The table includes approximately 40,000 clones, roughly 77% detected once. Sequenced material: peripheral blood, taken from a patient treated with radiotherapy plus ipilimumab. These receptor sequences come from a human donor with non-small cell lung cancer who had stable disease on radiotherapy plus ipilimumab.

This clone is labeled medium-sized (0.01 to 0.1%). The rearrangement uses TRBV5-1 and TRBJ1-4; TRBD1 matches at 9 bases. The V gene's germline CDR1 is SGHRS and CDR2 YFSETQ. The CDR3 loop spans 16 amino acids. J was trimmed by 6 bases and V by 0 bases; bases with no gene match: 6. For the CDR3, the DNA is TGCGCCAGCAGCTTGGCGGGTGGACAGGGGTATGAAAAACTGTTTTTT. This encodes CASSLAGGQGYEKLFF.

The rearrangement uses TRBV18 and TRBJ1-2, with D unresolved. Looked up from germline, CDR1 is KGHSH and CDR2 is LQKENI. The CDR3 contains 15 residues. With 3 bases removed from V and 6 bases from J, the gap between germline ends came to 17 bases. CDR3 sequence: CASSPQPAGTHGYTF. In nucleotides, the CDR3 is TGTGCCAGCTCACCTCAGCCGGCGGGAACCCATGGCTACACCTTC.

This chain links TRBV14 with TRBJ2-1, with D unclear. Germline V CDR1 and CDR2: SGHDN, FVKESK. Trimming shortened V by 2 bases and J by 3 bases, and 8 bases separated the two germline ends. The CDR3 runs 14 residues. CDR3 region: CASSQSGGYNEQFF. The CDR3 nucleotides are TGTGCCAGCAGCCAAAGTGGTGGCTACAATGAGCAGTTCTTC.

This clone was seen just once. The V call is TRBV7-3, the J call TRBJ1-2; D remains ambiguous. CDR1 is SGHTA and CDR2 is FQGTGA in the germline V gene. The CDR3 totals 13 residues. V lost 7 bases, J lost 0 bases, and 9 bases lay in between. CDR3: CASISKANYGYTF. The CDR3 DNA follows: TGTGCCAGCATAAGTAAGGCTAACTATGGCTACACCTTC.

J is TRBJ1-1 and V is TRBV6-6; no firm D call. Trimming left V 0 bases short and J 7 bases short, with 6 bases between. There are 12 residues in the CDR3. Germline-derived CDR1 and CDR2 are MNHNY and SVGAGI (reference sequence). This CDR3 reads CASSYSRGEAFF. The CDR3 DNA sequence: TGTGCCAGCAGTTACTCGCGGGGTGAAGCTTTCTTT.

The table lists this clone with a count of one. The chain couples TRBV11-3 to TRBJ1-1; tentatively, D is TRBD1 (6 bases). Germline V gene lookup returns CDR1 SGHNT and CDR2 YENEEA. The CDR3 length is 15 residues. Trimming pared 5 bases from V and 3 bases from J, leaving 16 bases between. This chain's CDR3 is CASSPRGGGHTEAFF. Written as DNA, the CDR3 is TGTGCCAGCAGCCCCCGGGGGGGCGGCCACACTGAAGCTTTCTTT.

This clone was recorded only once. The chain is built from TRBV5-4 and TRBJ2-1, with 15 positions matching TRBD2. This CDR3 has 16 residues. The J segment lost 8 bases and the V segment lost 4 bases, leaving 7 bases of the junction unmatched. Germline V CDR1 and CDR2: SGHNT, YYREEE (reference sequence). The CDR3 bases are TGTGCCAGCAGCCCAGGGACTAGCGGGGGGCCCCATGAGCAGTTCTTC. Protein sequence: CASSPGTSGGPHEQFF.

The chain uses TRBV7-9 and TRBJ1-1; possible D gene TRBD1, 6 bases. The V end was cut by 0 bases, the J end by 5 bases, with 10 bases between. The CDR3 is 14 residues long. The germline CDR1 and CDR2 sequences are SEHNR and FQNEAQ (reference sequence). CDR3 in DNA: TGTGCCAGCAGCTTAGCGGCAGGGGTTACTGAAGCTTTCTTT. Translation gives CASSLAAGVTEAFF.

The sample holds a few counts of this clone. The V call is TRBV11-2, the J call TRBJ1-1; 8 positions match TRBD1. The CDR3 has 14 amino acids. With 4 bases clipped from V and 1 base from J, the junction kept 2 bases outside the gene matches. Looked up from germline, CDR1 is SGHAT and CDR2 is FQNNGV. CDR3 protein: CASSSQGANTEAFF. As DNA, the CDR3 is TGTGCCAGCAGCTCCCAGGGGGCGAACACTGAAGCTTTCTTT.

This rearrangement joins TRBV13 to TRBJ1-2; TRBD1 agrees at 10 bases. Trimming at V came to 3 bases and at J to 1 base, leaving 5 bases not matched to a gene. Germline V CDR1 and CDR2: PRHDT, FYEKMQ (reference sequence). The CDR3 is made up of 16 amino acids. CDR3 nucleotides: TGTGCCAGCAGCTTCGGACAGGGGGTGTTTAACTATGGCTACACCTTC. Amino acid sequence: CASSFGQGVFNYGYTF.

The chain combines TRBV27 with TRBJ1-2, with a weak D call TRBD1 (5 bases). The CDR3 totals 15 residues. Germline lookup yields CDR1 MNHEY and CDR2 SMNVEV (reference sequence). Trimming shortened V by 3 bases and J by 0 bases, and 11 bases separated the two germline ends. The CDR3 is CASSLIAGPNYGYTF. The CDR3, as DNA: TGTGCCAGCAGTTTGATCGCGGGGCCTAACTATGGCTACACCTTC.

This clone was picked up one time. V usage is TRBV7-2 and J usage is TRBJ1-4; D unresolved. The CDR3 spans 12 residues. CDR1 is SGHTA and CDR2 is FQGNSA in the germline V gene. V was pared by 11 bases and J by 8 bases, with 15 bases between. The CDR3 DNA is TGTGCCGTGGGGAGCCTCCAGGAAAAACTGTTTTTT. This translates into CAVGSLQEKLFF.

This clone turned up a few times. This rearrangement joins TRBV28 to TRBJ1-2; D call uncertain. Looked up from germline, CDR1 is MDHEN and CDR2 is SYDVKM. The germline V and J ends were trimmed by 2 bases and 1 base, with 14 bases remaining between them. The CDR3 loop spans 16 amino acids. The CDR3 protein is CASSLRAGGFNYGYTF. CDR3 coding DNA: TGTGCCAGCAGTTTAAGGGCAGGCGGGTTTAACTATGGCTACACCTTC.

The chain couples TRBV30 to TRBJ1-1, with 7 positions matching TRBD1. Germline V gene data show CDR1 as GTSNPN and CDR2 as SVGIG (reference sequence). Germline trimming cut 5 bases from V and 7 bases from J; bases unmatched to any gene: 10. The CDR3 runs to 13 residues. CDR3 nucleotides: TGTGCCTGGTCCCGACAGGGTTGGAGTGAAGCTTTCTTT. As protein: CAWSRQGWSEAFF.

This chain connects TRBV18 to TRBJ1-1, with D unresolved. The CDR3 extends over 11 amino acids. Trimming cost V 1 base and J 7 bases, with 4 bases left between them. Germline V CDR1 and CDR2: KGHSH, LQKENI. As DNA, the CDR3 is TGTGCCAGCTCACCACAAAGTGAAGCTTTCTTT. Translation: CASSPQSEAFF.

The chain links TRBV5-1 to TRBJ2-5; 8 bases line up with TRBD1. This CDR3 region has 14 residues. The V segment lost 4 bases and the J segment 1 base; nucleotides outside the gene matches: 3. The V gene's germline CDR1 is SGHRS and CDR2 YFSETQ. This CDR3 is CASSQDRVQETQYF. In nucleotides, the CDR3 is TGCGCCAGCAGCCAGGACAGGGTCCAAGAGACCCAGTACTTC.

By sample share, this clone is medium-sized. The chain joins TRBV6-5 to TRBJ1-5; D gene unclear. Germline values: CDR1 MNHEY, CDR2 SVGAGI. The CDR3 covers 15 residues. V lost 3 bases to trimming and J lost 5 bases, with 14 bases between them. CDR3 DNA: TGTGCCAGCAGTTATCAGGCCGAAACGGATCAGCCCCAGCATTTT. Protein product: CASSYQAETDQPQHF.

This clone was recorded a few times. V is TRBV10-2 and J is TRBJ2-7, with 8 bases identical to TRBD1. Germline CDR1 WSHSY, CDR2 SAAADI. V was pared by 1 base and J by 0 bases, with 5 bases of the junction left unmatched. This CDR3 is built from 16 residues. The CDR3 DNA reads TGCGCCAGCAGTGAGTGGCAGGGGGCAAACTCCTACGAGCAGTACTTC. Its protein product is CASSEWQGANSYEQYF.

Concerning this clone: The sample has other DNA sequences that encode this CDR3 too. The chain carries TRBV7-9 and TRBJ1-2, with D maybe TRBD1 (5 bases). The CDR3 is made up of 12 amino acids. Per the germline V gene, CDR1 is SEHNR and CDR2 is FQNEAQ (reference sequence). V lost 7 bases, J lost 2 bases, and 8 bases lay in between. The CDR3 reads CASTSGNYGYTF. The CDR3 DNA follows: TGTGCCAGCACCTCAGGGAACTATGGCTACACCTTC.

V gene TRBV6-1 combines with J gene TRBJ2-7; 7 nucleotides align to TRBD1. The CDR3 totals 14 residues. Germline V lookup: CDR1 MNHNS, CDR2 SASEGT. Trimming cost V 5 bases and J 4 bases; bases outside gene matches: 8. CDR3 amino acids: CASSYKGANYEQYV. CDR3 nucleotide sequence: TGTGCCAGCAGTTATAAGGGGGCGAATTACGAGCAGTACGTC.

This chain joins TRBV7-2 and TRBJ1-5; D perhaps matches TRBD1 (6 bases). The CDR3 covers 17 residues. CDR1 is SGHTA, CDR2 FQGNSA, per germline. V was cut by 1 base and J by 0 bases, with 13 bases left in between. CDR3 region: CASSLGQAPYSNQPQHF. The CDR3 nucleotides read TGTGCCAGCAGCTTAGGACAGGCGCCATATAGCAATCAGCCCCAGCATTTT.

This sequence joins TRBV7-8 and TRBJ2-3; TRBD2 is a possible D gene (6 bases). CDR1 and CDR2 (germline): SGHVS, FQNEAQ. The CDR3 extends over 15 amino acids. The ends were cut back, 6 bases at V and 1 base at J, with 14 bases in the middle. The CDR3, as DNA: TGTGCCAGCAGGAAATTTTGGGGGGGCACAGATACGCAGTATTTT. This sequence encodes CASRKFWGGTDTQYF.